This record concerns one T cell receptor beta chain sequence. Its antigen is not identified. This specimen belongs to a study of T cells in localized non-small cell lung cancer. Study results and limitations: Blood T cell density predicted longer survival; adjacent-lung clonality, shorter. Of the tissues analyzed, uninvolved adjacent lung showed maximal T cell clonality, greater than tumor. Sequencing covered just one tumor region, so heterogeneity cannot be ruled out. Across samples, adjacent lung featured a median roughly 61 of the top 100 tumor clones.

This CDR3 region has 13 residues. The germline CDR1 and CDR2 sequences are MRHNA and SNTAGT. V gave up 6 bases and J gave up 3 bases, with 11 bases separating them. Sequenced by immunoSEQ multiplex PCR; TCRdb stores in-frame clones only, minus some. The table shows over 70,000 clones, with roughly nine tenths occurring only once. This sequence originates from a male donor older than 55 with stage III squamous cell lung carcinoma. The input for sequencing was peripheral blood, taken before any cancer treatment. The chain carries TRBV6-4 and TRBJ1-1, with a possible D match to TRBD1 (6 bases). CDR3 loop: CASSQGLHTEAFF. The CDR3 bases are TGTGCCAGCAGCCAGGGGTTGCACACTGAAGCTTTCTTT.